The 22 T cell receptor beta chains presented below share a single source sample, sequenced in a study of T cell responses to AZD1222 COVID-19 vaccine. Profiling relied on immunoSEQ multiplex PCR, and the TCRdb table lists in-frame clones only, not all of them. The profile shows under 45,000 clones, 80% to 85% of them singletons. The sample was peripheral blood, taken 28 days after the second AZD1222 dose. These receptors came from an adult who received the AZD1222 COVID-19 vaccine.

This rearrangement joins TRBV10-3 to TRBJ2-2; D ambiguous. Trimming removed 7 bases from V and 1 base from J, with 16 bases in between. The CDR3 contains 16 residues. Germline V gives CDR1 ENHRY, CDR2 SYGVKD. CDR3 in DNA: TGTGCCATCACCCAACGTCCAGAACTGAACACCGGGGAGCTGTTTTTT. Its translation is CAITQRPELNTGELFF.

This clone was detected only a few times. The V and J genes are TRBV30 and TRBJ1-1; TRBD1 is a possible D gene (5 bases). The CDR3 is 12 amino acids. Germline values: CDR1 GTSNPN, CDR2 SVGIG (reference sequence). The ends were cut back, 0 bases at V and 8 bases at J, with 10 bases in the middle. CDR3 amino acids: CAWSVGPIEAFF. The CDR3 region has the DNA TGTGCCTGGAGTGTGGGACCCATAGAAGCTTTCTTT.

This chain connects TRBV14 to TRBJ2-7; D is possibly TRBD1 (6 bases). The CDR3 length is 12 residues. V lost 2 bases, J lost 9 bases, and 11 bases lay in between. CDR1 and CDR2 from the germline V gene are SGHDN and FVKESK. This CDR3 is CASSQTTGPQYF. The CDR3 nucleotides read TGTGCCAGCAGCCAAACTACAGGGCCGCAGTACTTC.

This chain connects TRBV9 to TRBJ2-4; weak D call: TRBD2 (6 bases). Trimming left V 2 bases short and J 7 bases short, with 13 bases between. The CDR3 has 14 amino acids. Germline lookup yields CDR1 SGDLS and CDR2 YYNGEE. This chain's CDR3 is CASSVGGTGNIQYF. The CDR3 DNA sequence: TGTGCCAGCAGCGTCGGCGGGACTGGGAACATTCAGTACTTC.

The chain carries TRBV7-2 and TRBJ2-5, with 11 bases identical to TRBD1. The ends lost 5 bases at V and 5 bases at J; junction bases unmatched: 10. This CDR3 has 16 residues. Germline CDR1 SGHTA, CDR2 FQGNSA. The CDR3: CASSPLRDRGFETQYF. As DNA, the CDR3 is TGTGCCAGCAGCCCGCTGAGGGACAGGGGGTTTGAGACCCAGTACTTC.

As DNA, the CDR3 is TGTGCCAGCAGCGCTTCCCGGGAAACTCGGGAAAAACTGTTTTTT. This gives the protein CASSASRETREKLFF. The chain links TRBV7-8 to TRBJ1-4; D unresolved. With 5 bases removed from V and 8 bases from J, the gap between germline ends came to 18 bases. Germline CDR1 SGHVS, CDR2 FQNEAQ. The CDR3 covers 15 residues.

This clone was seen a few times. The V and J genes are TRBV6-1 and TRBJ1-6; possible D gene TRBD1, 5 bases. The CDR3 is made up of 12 amino acids. Trimming removed 2 bases at V and 14 bases at J, with 10 bases between. Per germline, CDR1 MNHNS and CDR2 SASEGT. The CDR3 here is CASSELGRALHF. DNA of the CDR3: TGTGCCAGCAGTGAACTGGGACGGGCCCTCCACTTT.

The chain joins TRBV19 to TRBJ2-3, with D perhaps TRBD1 or TRBD2 (7 bases each). The V gene lost 7 bases and the J gene lost 3 bases, with 26 bases spanning the gap. CDR1 LNHDA and CDR2 SQIVND come from the germline V gene (reference sequence). The CDR3 is 18 residues long. CDR3 bases: TGTGCCAGTACCACCAGGGGGGGGACATCGCGCAAGACAGATACGCAGTATTTT. This codes for CASTTRGGTSRKTDTQYF.

V is TRBV11-3 and J is TRBJ2-7, with 7 nucleotides matching TRBD1. Germline lookup yields CDR1 SGHNT and CDR2 YENEEA. This CDR3 comprises 17 residues. V shed 2 bases and J 2 bases; nucleotides not matched to a gene: 12. This chain's CDR3 is CASSLTGQRGPPYEQYF. CDR3 in DNA: TGTGCCAGCAGCTTAACGGGACAAAGGGGGCCTCCCTACGAGCAGTACTTC.

The V call is TRBV5-1, the J call TRBJ2-5; perhaps TRBD2 as D (5 bases). V gave up 0 bases and J gave up 4 bases, with 10 bases separating them. Germline CDR1 SGHRS, CDR2 YFSETQ. This CDR3 spans 14 amino acids. In DNA, the CDR3 is TGCGCCAGCAGCTTGGGTTTAGCGAGAGAGACCCAGTACTTC. Protein sequence: CASSLGLARETQYF.

The chain combines TRBV5-4 with TRBJ1-2; the match to TRBD1 covers 7 bases. The germline CDR1 and CDR2 sequences are SGHNT and YYREEE (reference sequence). Trimming at V came to 0 bases and at J to 4 bases, leaving 3 bases not matched to a gene. The CDR3 spans 14 residues. CDR3 nucleotides: TGTGCCAGCAGCTTGGAGGGACAGCCCTATGGCTACACCTTC. It encodes CASSLEGQPYGYTF.

The chain carries TRBV19 and TRBJ1-4; 7 positions agree with TRBD1. CDR3 length: 16 residues. V lost 7 bases, J lost 2 bases, and 10 bases stayed unmatched. Germline-derived CDR1 and CDR2 are LNHDA and SQIVND (reference sequence). CDR3 sequence reads: CASIPGQSPTNEKLFF. In DNA, the CDR3 is TGTGCCAGTATCCCGGGACAGTCTCCTACTAATGAAAAACTGTTTTTT. The variable domain in full, with the rest retrieved from reference TRBV19 and TRBJ1-4, is DGGITQSPKYLFRKEGQNVTLSCEQNLNHDAMYWYRQDPGQGLRLIYYSQIVNDFQKGDIAEGYSVSREKKESFPLTVTSAQKNPTAFYLCASIPGQSPTNEKLFFGSGTQLSVL.

The chain recombines TRBV28 with TRBJ1-6; no firm D call. The germline V and J ends were trimmed by 10 bases and 2 bases, with 9 bases remaining between them. Germline lookup yields CDR1 MDHEN and CDR2 SYDVKM. This CDR3 comprises 13 residues. DNA for the CDR3: TGTGCCACCGCAGGACCCTATAATTCACCCCTCCACTTT. Encoded protein: CATAGPYNSPLHF.

The J gene is TRBJ2-1, the V gene TRBV7-3; no clear D gene. CDR3 size: 15 residues. Germline-derived CDR1 and CDR2 are SGHTA and FQGTGA. The V end lost 5 bases, the J end lost 1 base, and 12 bases lay between the germline ends. The CDR3 here is CASSPRGGSYNEQFF. The CDR3 region has the DNA TGTGCCAGCAGCCCCCGAGGTGGGTCCTACAATGAGCAGTTCTTC.

The rearrangement joins TRBV19 to TRBJ2-7; 7 bases fit TRBD1. The CDR3 runs to 14 residues. The J segment lost 6 bases and the V segment lost 2 bases, leaving 7 bases of the junction unmatched. CDR1 LNHDA and CDR2 SQIVND come from the germline V gene (reference sequence). CDR3 coding DNA: TGTGCCAGTAGTATAAGTTCGACAGGGCGCGAGCAGTACTTC. Residues: CASSISSTGREQYF. Full variable domain (missing parts from reference TRBV19 and TRBJ2-7): DGGITQSPKYLFRKEGQNVTLSCEQNLNHDAMYWYRQDPGQGLRLIYYSQIVNDFQKGDIAEGYSVSREKKESFPLTVTSAQKNPTAFYLCASSISSTGREQYFGPGTRLTVT.

Relative to its sample, this clone is medium-sized (0.01 to 0.1%). The V and J genes are TRBV19 and TRBJ2-2; D not resolved. Trimming pared 5 bases from V and 7 bases from J, leaving 14 bases between. The CDR3 sequence is 14 residues long. Germline CDR1 LNHDA, CDR2 SQIVND (reference sequence). The DNA of the CDR3 is TGTGCCAGTAGTTGGGCAGAAGGCGGCGGGGAGCTGTTTTTT. Translating it yields CASSWAEGGGELFF.

This clone turned up a few times. The chain uses TRBV6-6 and TRBJ1-5; 8 bases fit TRBD1. CDR1 is MNHNY, CDR2 SVGAGI, per germline (reference sequence). The V and J ends lost 7 bases and 0 bases, in that order; junction bases with no gene match: 8. CDR3 length: 16 residues. CDR3 in amino acids: CASIQGGSNSNQPQHF. CDR3 nucleotides: TGTGCCAGCATACAGGGGGGTAGCAATAGCAATCAGCCCCAGCATTTT.

The chain has TRBV6-5 and TRBJ1-5; TRBD1 is a possible D gene (5 bases). This CDR3 is 15 amino acids long. With 6 bases removed from V and 6 bases from J, the gap between germline ends came to 18 bases. Germline V gives CDR1 MNHEY, CDR2 SVGAGI. The CDR3 DNA follows: TGTGCCAGCAGCGGGGCGGAGGGCCCGGGTCAGCCCCAGCATTTT. Translated, it gives CASSGAEGPGQPQHF.

This clone was counted once. This chain uses TRBV5-1 with TRBJ2-1; the match to TRBD1 covers 7 bases. Unmatched junction bases numbered 9, after V lost 4 bases and J lost 5 bases. The CDR3 covers 15 residues. Germline V gives CDR1 SGHRS, CDR2 YFSETQ. CDR3 protein: CASSLGWTGNNEQFF. The CDR3 bases are TGCGCCAGCAGCCTGGGTTGGACAGGAAACAATGAGCAGTTCTTC.

The V gene is TRBV5-4, the J gene TRBJ1-1; a possible D gene is TRBD1 (5 bases). Germline V gives CDR1 SGHNT, CDR2 YYREEE (reference sequence). This CDR3 is built from 14 residues. V was clipped by 0 bases and J by 3 bases, with 9 bases between them. This CDR3 is CASSLARGDTEAFF. The CDR3 DNA reads TGTGCCAGCAGCTTGGCCCGGGGGGACACTGAAGCTTTCTTT.

The gene calls are TRBV6-5 and TRBJ1-6; no clear D gene. CDR1 is MNHEY and CDR2 is SVGAGI in the germline V gene. CDR3 length equals 13 residues. V lost 7 bases, J lost 7 bases, and 11 bases lay in between. The CDR3 DNA sequence: TGTGCCAGCACGGTCGGAACGAATTCACCCCTCCACTTT. It encodes CASTVGTNSPLHF.

As DNA, the CDR3 is TGTGCCAGCAGCTTCGGATCTGCGGGGTACAATGAGCAGTTCTTC. The encoded protein is CASSFGSAGYNEQFF. V usage is TRBV11-3 and J usage is TRBJ2-1; possibly TRBD2 for D (6 bases). Between the trimmed V and J ends, which lost 3 bases and 4 bases, there was a span of 13 bases. CDR1 is SGHNT, CDR2 YENEEA, per germline. The CDR3 spans 15 residues.